This T cell receptor (beta chain) was identified during a study of blood T cells in healthy people across ages. This clonotype was seen a few times. Its target is unknown. This CDR3 spans 15 amino acids. Germline values: CDR1 SGHTA, CDR2 FQGNSA. Alongside a J-beta primer mix, a sample-barcoded 5' primer served in a second PCR lasting about 7 to 11 cycles. Every cDNA molecule bore a tag from a template-switch adaptor containing 12 random nucleotides. TCRdb used MiXCR to reprocess the 5' RACE reads, holding one entry per CDR3 protein. The sample lists around 1,600,000 distinct CDR3 sequences, under 55% seen once, with over 3.5% in the top ten. Findings and caveats of the study: Since the PBMCs were unsorted, naive and antigen-experienced cells could not be conclusively compared. Per million T cells, the diversity of TCR beta decreased roughly linearly as age advanced.

The chain has TRBV7-2 and TRBJ2-4; D gene unclear. The better agreement between TRBJ2-7 and the DNA end casts doubt on the J call. The sequenced sample consisted of blood. This sequence originates from a woman aged 18-35 years in good health. DNA for the CDR3: TGTGCCAGCAGTCGTGTGCCGGGTTTCTCCTACGAGCAGTACTTC. Protein sequence: CASSRVPGFSYEQYF.